This passage covers 13 T cell receptor beta chains from one sample sequenced in a study of OX40 agonist ivuxolimab in advanced cancers. Assay: immunoSEQ multiplex PCR; the TCRdb copy retains only in-frame clones and omits some. The data hold almost 70,000 clones, with 80% to 95% observed a single time. The material sequenced was CD4+ or CD8+ T cells sorted from blood, taken in a trial of the OX40 agonist ivuxolimab. These receptors were obtained from an adult with an advanced solid tumor such as melanoma, head and neck, liver or kidney cancer.

The chain employs TRBV5-6 and TRBJ1-2; the D is unclear. V lost 0 bases, J lost 3 bases, and 6 bases lay in between. CDR3 length: 13 residues. Germline CDR1 and CDR2: SGHDT and YYEEEE. The CDR3, as DNA: TGTGCCAGCAGCTTGGACCAGTACTATGGCTACACCTTC. It translates to CASSLDQYYGYTF.

The J gene is TRBJ1-2, the V gene TRBV4-2; tentative D call: TRBD1 (5 bases). The germline V and J ends were trimmed by 3 bases and 8 bases, with 19 bases remaining between them. The CDR3 contains 15 residues. CDR1 and CDR2 from the germline V gene are LGHNA and YNFKEQ. The CDR3 coding sequence is TGTGCCAGCAGCCAGGATAGGGGTCCGCGGCAGGGCTACACCTTC. This sequence encodes CASSQDRGPRQGYTF.

This rearrangement joins TRBV6-1 to TRBJ2-7; unclear D gene. Germline values: CDR1 MNHNS, CDR2 SASEGT. This CDR3 is 13 amino acids long. V was clipped by 6 bases and J by 4 bases, with 13 bases between them. The CDR3 sequence is CASSRADGYEQYF. DNA for the CDR3: TGTGCCAGCAGCCGCGCTGACGGTTACGAGCAGTACTTC.

The J gene is TRBJ1-5, the V gene TRBV18; D gene unclear. The CDR3 contains 13 residues. Trimming took 2 bases from V and 5 from J, leaving 7 bases between them. Germline V gene lookup returns CDR1 KGHSH and CDR2 LQKENI. In DNA form, the CDR3 reads TGTGCCAGCTCACCAGAAGTCGATCAGCCCCAGCATTTT. It codes for CASSPEVDQPQHF.

The chain has TRBV14 and TRBJ1-1; D is uncertain. Germline loops: CDR1 SGHDN, CDR2 FVKESK. This CDR3 is 12 amino acids long. V was clipped by 1 base and J by 5 bases, with 5 bases between them. The CDR3 region has the DNA TGTGCCAGCAGCCAAGCTTGGACTGAAGCTTTCTTT. It is translated as CASSQAWTEAFF.

This sequence joins TRBV19 and TRBJ2-2; D gene unclear. Germline-derived CDR1 and CDR2 are LNHDA and SQIVND (reference sequence). This CDR3 comprises 13 residues. V was shortened by 7 bases and J by 0 bases, with 6 bases between the two germline ends. CDR3 loop: CASIDTNTGELFF. CDR3 DNA: TGTGCCAGTATCGACACGAACACCGGGGAGCTGTTTTTT. The whole variable domain, remainder taken from reference TRBV19 and TRBJ2-2, is DGGITQSPKYLFRKEGQNVTLSCEQNLNHDAMYWYRQDPGQGLRLIYYSQIVNDFQKGDIAEGYSVSREKKESFPLTVTSAQKNPTAFYLCASIDTNTGELFFGEGSRLTVL.

This chain uses TRBV10-3 with TRBJ2-7; no definite D call. This CDR3 spans 14 amino acids. With 0 bases removed from V and 5 bases from J, the gap between germline ends came to 11 bases. Germline V gene lookup returns CDR1 ENHRY and CDR2 SYGVKD. The CDR3 DNA sequence: TGTGCCATCAGTGAGTCAACTTTCCGGGACGAGCAGTACTTC. Its translation is CAISESTFRDEQYF.

This clone was seen only once. The rearrangement joins TRBV7-9 to TRBJ1-2, with 8 bases aligning to TRBD1. The CDR3 loop spans 17 amino acids. Germline CDR1 SEHNR, CDR2 FQNEAQ (reference sequence). V was pared by 3 bases and J by 2 bases, with 11 bases of the junction left unmatched. CDR3 sequence reads: CASSFSTGQGPNYGYTF. The CDR3 bases are TGTGCCAGCAGCTTTAGCACCGGACAGGGTCCGAACTATGGCTACACCTTC.

The chain combines TRBV15 with TRBJ2-1; 10 nucleotides align to TRBD2. CDR1 and CDR2 (germline): LNHNV, YYDKDF (reference sequence). CDR3 size: 17 residues. V was pared by 2 bases and J by 2 bases, with 6 bases of the junction left unmatched. CDR3 residues: CATSRTHLAGAYNEQFF. In nucleotides, the CDR3 is TGTGCCACCAGCAGAACTCATCTAGCGGGAGCCTACAATGAGCAGTTCTTC.

The table lists this clone with a count of one. The chain has TRBV5-1 and TRBJ1-1; 7 nucleotides match TRBD1. V was pared by 4 bases and J by 5 bases, with 8 bases of the junction left unmatched. Germline assignment: CDR1 SGHRS and CDR2 YFSETQ. This CDR3 is built from 14 residues. The CDR3 reads CASSRGQTWTEAFF. In DNA, the CDR3 is TGCGCCAGCAGCAGGGGGCAGACTTGGACTGAAGCTTTCTTT.

This clone occurred once. The CDR3: CASSLGGIAGSAYEQYF. CDR3 in DNA: TGCGCCAGCAGCTTGGGGGGTATAGCGGGGTCTGCCTACGAGCAGTACTTC. This chain joins TRBV5-1 and TRBJ2-7; 8 nucleotides align to TRBD2. Losses at the gene ends were 0 bases for V and 2 bases for J; bases not matched to a gene: 10. The CDR3 is 17 amino acids. Germline V gene data show CDR1 as SGHRS and CDR2 as YFSETQ.

The genes are TRBV19 and TRBJ2-2, with 10 bases lining up with TRBD2. Germline CDR1 reads LNHDA; CDR2 reads SQIVND (reference sequence). V was clipped by 5 bases and J by 3 bases; unmatched bases: 9. This CDR3 has 17 residues. The CDR3 region is CASSLQGSGRYTGELFF. In nucleotides, the CDR3 is TGTGCCAGTAGTCTACAAGGTAGCGGGAGGTACACCGGGGAGCTGTTTTTT.

V gene TRBV5-1 combines with J gene TRBJ1-1; perhaps TRBD1 as D (5 bases). V gave up 5 bases and J gave up 2 bases, with 10 bases separating them. This CDR3 has 13 residues. CDR1 and CDR2 from the germline V gene are SGHRS and YFSETQ. Here the CDR3 DNA reads TGCGCCAGCAGGCCCGGGACTAACACTGAAGCTTTCTTT. It is translated as CASRPGTNTEAFF.